What follows are 8 T cell receptor beta chains derived from one specimen sequenced in a study of a mutant IDH1 vaccine in newly diagnosed glioma. Time point of the sample: baseline, week 1 (first vaccination visit). Treatment indicated: pre-vaccination baseline after standard-of-care therapy. Some clones are missing from TCRdb's copy, which holds only in-frame ones; the method was immunoSEQ multiplex PCR. This table holds about 21,000 clones, about 85% found once. The sequencing here drew on PBMCs, taken from a glioma patient treated with radiotherapy, temozolomide or both. These receptors all stem from a man aged 35 to 55 with glioma.

This sequence joins TRBV7-9 and TRBJ1-1; D ambiguous. This CDR3 comprises 11 residues. Germline lookup yields CDR1 SEHNR and CDR2 FQNEAQ (reference sequence). Trimming took off 2 bases at V and 5 bases at J, with 3 bases between the two ends. This CDR3 is CASSLSTEAFF. In nucleotides, the CDR3 is TGTGCCAGCAGCTTATCGACTGAAGCTTTCTTT.

V gene TRBV5-5 combines with J gene TRBJ1-1; weak D call: TRBD1 (6 bases). There are 14 residues in the CDR3. The V gene's germline CDR1 is SGHKS and CDR2 YYEKEE (reference sequence). The ends were cut back, 8 bases at V and 0 bases at J, with 14 bases in the middle. The CDR3 nucleotides are TGTGCCAGTTCTCACGGGACAATGAACACTGAAGCTTTCTTT. Translated: CASSHGTMNTEAFF.

This clone was seen a single time. The J gene is TRBJ2-7, the V gene TRBV5-6, with D unresolved. Germline values: CDR1 SGHDT, CDR2 YYEEEE. This CDR3 is built from 11 residues. The V gene lost 4 bases and the J gene lost 1 base, with 3 bases spanning the gap. The chain's CDR3 is CASSVSYEQYF. CDR3 nucleotides: TGTGCCAGCAGCGTTTCCTACGAGCAGTACTTC. Based on the CDR3 plus reference TRBV5-6 and TRBJ2-7, the full variable domain is DAGVTQSPTHLIKTRGQQVTLRCSPKSGHDTVSWYQQALGQGPQFIFQYYEEEERQRGNFPDRFSGHQFPNYSSELNVNALLLGDSALYLCASSVSYEQYFGPGTRLTVT.

The J gene is TRBJ1-1, the V gene TRBV2; 9 nucleotides agree with TRBD1. V gave up 6 bases and J gave up 0 bases; unmatched junction bases: 5. Germline CDR1 is SNHLY and CDR2 is FYNNEI. CDR3 size: 15 residues. CDR3 DNA sequence: TGTGCCAGCAGCGGACAGGGGACTATGAACACTGAAGCTTTCTTT. Its translation: CASSGQGTMNTEAFF. Drawing the rest from reference TRBV2 and TRBJ1-1, the complete variable domain is EPEVTQTPSHQVTQMGQEVILRCVPISNHLYFYWYRQILGQKVEFLVSFYNNEISEKSEIFDDQFSVERPDGSNFTLKIRSTKLEDSAMYFCASSGQGTMNTEAFFGQGTRLTVV.

V is TRBV30 and J is TRBJ1-4, with 9 bases aligning to TRBD1. J was trimmed by 5 bases and V by 8 bases; bases with no gene match: 9. CDR3 length: 14 residues. Germline CDR1 is GTSNPN and CDR2 is SVGIG (reference sequence). This chain's CDR3 is CAGVDRGLNEKLFF. CDR3 nucleotide sequence: TGTGCCGGAGTAGACAGGGGGTTAAATGAAAAACTGTTTTTT. Complete variable domain (other parts from reference TRBV30 and TRBJ1-4): SQTIHQWPATLVQPVGSPLSLECTVEGTSNPNLYWYRQAAGRGLQLLFYSVGIGQISSEVPQNLSASRPQDRQFILSSKKLLLSDSGFYLCAGVDRGLNEKLFFGSGTQLSVL.

The rearrangement uses TRBV6-1 and TRBJ1-4; the match to TRBD1 covers 9 bases. Germline CDR1 MNHNS, CDR2 SASEGT. The CDR3 runs to 15 residues. V gave up 1 base and J gave up 7 bases; unmatched junction bases: 4. The CDR3 protein is CASSEGTGEGEKLFF. DNA of the CDR3: TGTGCCAGCAGTGAAGGGACAGGGGAGGGTGAAAAACTGTTTTTT.

The chain combines TRBV5-1 with TRBJ1-5, with D uncertain. Trimming stripped 4 bases from V and 2 bases from J, with 10 bases between. From germline, CDR1 is SGHRS and CDR2 YFSETQ. This CDR3 region has 14 residues. The CDR3 reads CASSPADGNQPQHF. CDR3 coding DNA: TGCGCCAGCAGCCCGGCTGATGGCAATCAGCCCCAGCATTTT.

The V call is TRBV16, the J call TRBJ2-6; possible D gene TRBD2, 6 bases. There are 17 residues in the CDR3. Per the germline V gene, CDR1 is KGHSY and CDR2 is FQNENV. V was cut by 1 base and J by 0 bases, with 10 bases left in between. The CDR3 coding sequence is TGTGCCAGCAGCCAATGGGGCGGGAACTCTGGGGCCAACGTCCTGACTTTC. This translates into CASSQWGGNSGANVLTF.